This TCR beta chain was identified in a study of T cell changes during pregnancy in multiple sclerosis. Only in-frame clones appear in the TCRdb table, and some are missing; sequencing was by immunoSEQ multiplex PCR. The table shows fewer than 55,000 clones, with about nine tenths occurring only once. This clone was found a few times. Germline V gene sequence: CDR1 SGHTS, CDR2 YDEGEE. Between the trimmed V and J ends, which lost 2 bases and 5 bases, there was a span of 13 bases. The CDR3 totals 15 residues. The origin of this receptor is a female donor with multiple sclerosis, enrolled in a pregnancy study. The source was CD4+ T cells from peripheral blood mononuclear cells, collected in the third trimester of pregnancy. This rearrangement joins TRBV5-8 to TRBJ1-4, with a weak D call TRBD1 (5 bases). In DNA, the CDR3 is TGTGCCAGCAGCTTCGGGGGGAAGGCAAATGAAAAACTGTTTTTT. Its protein is CASSFGGKANEKLFF.